A selection of T cell receptor beta chains follows, all from one sample in a study of T cells after posttransplantation cyclophosphamide. TCRdb's copy holds only in-frame clones and misses some; the assay was immunoSEQ multiplex PCR. The sample records fewer than 25,000 clones, about 82% being singletons. Specimen: PBMCs. The source is a woman aged 60-75 years with a blood cancer, CMV-positive, and with a related stem cell donor. Both conserved end residues are part of each CDR3. A D gene is named only where the DNA matches it firmly. Some rows have no size entry. The others give once, few or many, or a class for an expanded clone.

J	size	V	D	CDR3	DNA
TRBJ1-2	-	TRBV28	-	CASSLFFSGVRYGYTF	TGTGCCAGCAGTTTATTCTTCTCAGGGGTCAGGTATGGCTACACCTTC
TRBJ2-7	-	TRBV30	-	CAWSRMAGRYEQYF	TGTGCCTGGAGTAGAATGGCGGGACGCTACGAGCAGTACTTC
TRBJ1-4	-	TRBV5-4	TRBD1	CASSLGGQGREKLLF	TGTGCCAGCAGCTTGGGGGGACAGGGCAGAGAAAAACTGCTTTTT
TRBJ1-1	-	TRBV30	-	CAWSVIGQGGTEAFF	TGTGCCTGGAGTGTAATAGGGCAGGGAGGCACTGAAGCTTTCTTT
TRBJ1-6	few	TRBV6-5	TRBD1	CASRPPQGDNSPLHF	TGTGCCAGCAGACCCCCGCAGGGGGATAATTCACCCCTCCACTTT
TRBJ2-2	once	TRBV19	-	CASSIPLTGELFF	TGTGCCAGTAGTATCCCACTCACCGGGGAGCTGTTTTTT
TRBJ2-7	-	TRBV14	-	CASSQDEKYEQYF	TGTGCCAGCAGCCAAGATGAGAAGTACGAGCAGTACTTC
TRBJ1-1	-	TRBV14	-	CASSQDLYTEAFF	TGTGCCAGCAGCCAAGATTTATACACTGAAGCTTTCTTT
TRBJ2-1	-	TRBV7-8	TRBD2	CASSLQGLAAYNEQFF	TGTGCCAGCAGCCTACAGGGACTAGCGGCCTACAATGAGCAGTTCTTC
TRBJ2-5	-	TRBV7-9	TRBD1	CASSFAGGFKTQYF	TGTGCCAGCAGCTTCGCAGGGGGCTTCAAGACCCAGTACTTC
TRBJ1-2	-	TRBV5-1	-	CASNEMGSNYGYTF	TGCGCCAGCAACGAAATGGGCTCGAACTATGGCTACACCTTC
TRBJ2-2	-	TRBV5-5	-	CASSLGRTNTGELFF	TGTGCCAGCAGCTTGGGGCGGACGAACACCGGGGAGCTGTTTTTT
TRBJ2-7	-	TRBV5-1	-	CASSLEQGYEQYF	TGCGCCAGCAGCTTGGAGCAGGGGTACGAGCAGTACTTC
TRBJ2-1	once	TRBV2	TRBD2	CASRYQREGHEQFF	TGTGCCAGCAGGTACCAGCGGGAGGGTCACGAGCAGTTCTTC
TRBJ2-1	once	TRBV19	TRBD2	CASSDYRGGAFEQFF	TGTGCCAGTAGCGACTACCGGGGAGGGGCTTTCGAGCAGTTCTTC
TRBJ2-2	-	TRBV18	TRBD2	CASSPQAGANTGELFF	TGTGCCAGCTCACCACAAGCGGGAGCAAACACCGGGGAGCTGTTTTTT
TRBJ2-5	few	TRBV7-3	-	CASLRQGSGQETQYF	TGTGCCAGCCTCCGACAGGGTAGCGGCCAAGAGACCCAGTACTTC
TRBJ2-3	-	TRBV7-9	TRBD2	CASSLALSGRGTDTQYF	TGTGCCAGCAGCTTAGCCCTTAGCGGGAGAGGGACAGATACGCAGTATTTT
TRBJ2-6	-	TRBV19	-	CASSTQGSGANVLTF	TGTGCCAGTAGTACACAGGGTTCTGGGGCCAACGTCCTGACTTTC
TRBJ2-1	-	TRBV12-1	-	CASSLGWDKPRAEQFF	TGTGCCAGCAGCTTAGGTTGGGACAAACCCCGTGCTGAGCAGTTCTTC
TRBJ2-1	-	TRBV27	TRBD2	CASSLERESSYNEQFF	TGTGCCAGCAGTTTGGAGCGGGAGAGCTCCTACAATGAGCAGTTCTTC
TRBJ2-1	-	TRBV7-9	TRBD1	CASSSSFDRVMDYNEQFF	TGTGCCAGCAGCTCTTCCTTCGACAGGGTGATGGACTACAATGAGCAGTTCTTC
TRBJ1-5	-	TRBV6-5	-	CASRGGASNQPQHF	TGTGCCAGCAGGGGCGGGGCGAGCAATCAGCCCCAGCATTTT
TRBJ1-2	-	TRBV2	TRBD1	CASNRGDGYTF	TGTGCCAGCAACAGGGGGGATGGCTACACCTTC
TRBJ2-7	-	TRBV5-8	-	CASSPGRGRRDEQYF	TGTGCCAGCAGCCCAGGACGGGGGAGGCGCGACGAGCAGTACTTC
TRBJ2-1	-	TRBV7-6	TRBD2	CASSPSGRAYNEQFF	TGTGCCAGCAGCCCTAGCGGGAGGGCCTACAATGAGCAGTTCTTC
TRBJ1-3	-	TRBV4-2	TRBD1	CASSQVRGEHTIYF	TGTGCCAGCAGCCAAGTCAGGGGGGAACACACCATATATTTT
TRBJ2-2	-	TRBV19	TRBD1	CASSTRTGSAGELFF	TGTGCCAGTAGTACACGGACAGGTTCGGCCGGGGAGCTGTTTTTT
TRBJ2-2	-	TRBV10-1	TRBD1	CASGALTGKIGELFF	TGCGCCAGCGGGGCCCTGACAGGGAAAATCGGGGAGCTGTTTTTT
TRBJ1-4	-	TRBV5-4	-	CASSLEGGDKDEKLFF	TGTGCCAGCAGCTTGGAGGGGGGGGACAAAGATGAAAAACTGTTTTTT